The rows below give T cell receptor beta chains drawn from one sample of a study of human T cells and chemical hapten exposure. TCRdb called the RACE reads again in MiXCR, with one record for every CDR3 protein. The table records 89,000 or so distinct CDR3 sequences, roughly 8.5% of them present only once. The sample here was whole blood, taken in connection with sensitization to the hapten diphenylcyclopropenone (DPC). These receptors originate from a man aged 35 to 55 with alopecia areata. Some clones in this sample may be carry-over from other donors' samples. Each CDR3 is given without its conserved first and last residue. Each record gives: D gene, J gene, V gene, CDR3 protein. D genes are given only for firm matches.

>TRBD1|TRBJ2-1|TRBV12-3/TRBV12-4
ASSLDRGAEQF
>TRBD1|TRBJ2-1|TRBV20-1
SAGDRPSSYNEQF
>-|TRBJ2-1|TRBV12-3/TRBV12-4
ARSLSSYNEQF
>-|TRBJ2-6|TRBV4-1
ASSPPPSGERSGANVLT
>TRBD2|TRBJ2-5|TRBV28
ASRGTSGSETQY
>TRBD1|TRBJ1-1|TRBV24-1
ATIGTGGEAF
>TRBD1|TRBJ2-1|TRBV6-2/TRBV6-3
ASSQDRVRNEQF
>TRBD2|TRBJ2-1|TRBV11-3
ASSPPTLAGGPNEQF
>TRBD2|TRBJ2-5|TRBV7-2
ASSLQGGRAETQY
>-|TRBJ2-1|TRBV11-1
ASMGGLRGFNEQF
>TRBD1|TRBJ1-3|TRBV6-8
ASSAREPDRDNSGNTIY
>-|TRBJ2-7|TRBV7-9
ASSSSVLQAYEQY
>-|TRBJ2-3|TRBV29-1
SVSSFGDTQY
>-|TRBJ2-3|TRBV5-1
ASSARDHITDTQY
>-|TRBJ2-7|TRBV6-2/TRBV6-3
ASRLDIVYEQY
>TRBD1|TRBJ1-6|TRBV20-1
SARPTGGFSPLH